A single sample gave rise to the 8 T cell receptor beta chains below, sequenced in a study of cytomegalovirus exposure and HLA in healthy donors. Primers included in the PCR were 60 Vbeta and 13 Jbeta primers. Here immunoSEQ multiplex PCR was the method, and the copy in TCRdb shows in-frame clones only, minus some. The table has 55,000 to 65,000 clones, roughly 80% seen once. Sequenced: PBMCs. Source of these receptors: a woman aged 40 to 50 in good health and CMV-seronegative.

This sequence joins TRBV9 and TRBJ2-1; possible D gene TRBD2, 5 bases. V lost 1 base and J lost 13, with 15 bases in between. Looked up from germline, CDR1 is SGDLS and CDR2 is YYNGEE. CDR3 length: 13 residues. In nucleotides, the CDR3 is TGTGCCAGCAGCGTACAGGACTCCTATCCCCAGTTCTTC. Translating gives CASSVQDSYPQFF.

J is TRBJ1-1 and V is TRBV18; D gene uncertain. This CDR3 is 12 amino acids long. Germline CDR1 is KGHSH and CDR2 is LQKENI. Trimming removed 2 bases at V and 11 bases at J, with 12 bases between. CDR3 nucleotides: TGTGCCAGCTCACCAAAAGGCCCCGGGGCTTTCTTT. Translating it yields CASSPKGPGAFF.

This chain connects TRBV5-1 to TRBJ2-7; 11 bases fit TRBD2. This CDR3 has 14 residues. The trim removed 4 bases at V and 5 bases at J, leaving 5 bases unmatched. Germline V gene lookup returns CDR1 SGHRS and CDR2 YFSETQ. CDR3 coding DNA: TGCGCCAGCAGCCCGGGACTAGCGGCCCACGAGCAGTACTTC. It encodes CASSPGLAAHEQYF.

The V call is TRBV29-1, the J call TRBJ2-7; 8 bases map to TRBD1. This CDR3 contains 13 residues. J lost 4 bases, V lost 5 bases, and 7 bases had no gene match. Germline CDR1 and CDR2: SQVTM and ANQGSEA. CDR3 in DNA: TGCAGCGTTTCCGACAGGGGCCCATACGAGCAGTACTTC. This gives the protein CSVSDRGPYEQYF.

This rearrangement joins TRBV28 to TRBJ2-7, with 10 bases fitting TRBD2. This CDR3 has 18 amino acids. V gave up 2 bases and J gave up 1 base; unmatched junction bases: 11. Germline CDR1 reads MDHEN; CDR2 reads SYDVKM. The CDR3 loop reads CASSLPSSGRDPSYEQYF. In nucleotides, the CDR3 is TGTGCCAGCAGTTTACCCTCCAGCGGGAGGGACCCATCCTACGAGCAGTACTTC.

The chain is built from TRBV4-3 and TRBJ1-1, with D unclear. V was clipped by 0 bases and J by 4 bases, with 12 bases between them. In germline, CDR1 is LGHNA, CDR2 YSLEER. This CDR3 is 15 amino acids long. The CDR3 DNA reads as TGCGCCAGCAGCCAAGATACTTTCGGTAGCACTGAAGCTTTCTTT. Protein product: CASSQDTFGSTEAFF.

This chain links TRBV18 with TRBJ2-7; TRBD2 might be the D (6 bases). V was pared by 2 bases and J by 3 bases, with 11 bases between. The CDR3 consists of 14 residues. From germline, CDR1 is KGHSH and CDR2 LQKENI. The CDR3 protein is CASSPGTSRYEQYF. CDR3 nucleotide sequence: TGTGCCAGCTCACCAGGGACTTCCCGCTACGAGCAGTACTTC.

This chain connects TRBV2 to TRBJ1-3; 9 bases are shared with TRBD1. CDR3 size: 15 residues. Germline-derived CDR1 and CDR2 are SNHLY and FYNNEI. The J segment lost 0 bases and the V segment lost 6 bases, leaving 3 bases of the junction unmatched. This chain's CDR3 is CASSGTGSSGNTIYF. As DNA, the CDR3 is TGTGCCAGCAGCGGGACAGGGAGCTCTGGAAACACCATATATTTT.